This T cell receptor (beta chain) derives from a study of metastatic and nonmetastatic thyroid tumors. TCRdb called clones again from the PCR reads with MiXCR. This table has about 14,000 clones, more than 3% appearing once. The CDR3 runs 13 residues. V dropped 5 bases and J dropped 0 bases, with 7 bases sitting between them. From germline, CDR1 is SGHTA and CDR2 FQGTGA. Each patient came to thyroid surgery without any prior treatment (of any kind). The sequencing sample was made of tumor tissue. This clonotype was sampled from a female donor with papillary thyroid cancer or a benign thyroid nodule (not recorded which). Some clones in this sample may be carry-over from other donors' samples. The gene calls are TRBV7-3 and TRBJ1-1; D remains unclear. This CDR3 is CASSANLNTEAFF. The CDR3, as DNA: TGTGCCAGCAGCGCCAACCTGAACACTGAAGCTTTCTTT.